These 25 T cell receptor beta chains share one sample of origin, sequenced in a study of blood T cell repertoires in COVID-19. The assay was immunoSEQ multiplex PCR, and TCRdb's table has in-frame clones only and misses some. The repertoire consists of about 41,000 clones, with 83% occurring once and the leading ten covering around two fifths. Sample: peripheral blood. These receptors were taken from a woman at least 80 years old with active or convalescent COVID-19.

The V and J genes are TRBV7-2 and TRBJ1-5, with D unresolved. Per germline, CDR1 SGHTA and CDR2 FQGNSA. Trimming removed 5 bases from V and 0 bases from J, with 8 bases in between. This CDR3 is 14 amino acids long. The DNA for the CDR3 is TGTGCCAGCAGCCCCCGGAGTAGCAATCAGCCCCAGCATTTT. It encodes CASSPRSSNQPQHF.

The chain recombines TRBV30 with TRBJ1-1; 8 nucleotides agree with TRBD1. V lost 5 bases, J lost 5 bases, and 7 bases stayed unmatched. CDR3 length equals 13 residues. Germline V gene sequence: CDR1 GTSNPN, CDR2 SVGIG (reference sequence). The CDR3 sequence: CAWDRQGRTEAFF. CDR3 in DNA: TGTGCCTGGGATAGACAGGGGAGAACTGAAGCTTTCTTT. Combining the CDR3 with reference TRBV30 and TRBJ1-1 gives the whole variable domain SQTIHQWPATLVQPVGSPLSLECTVEGTSNPNLYWYRQAAGRGLQLLFYSVGIGQISSEVPQNLSASRPQDRQFILSSKKLLLSDSGFYLCAWDRQGRTEAFFGQGTRLTVV.

The rearrangement links TRBV27 to TRBJ1-2; TRBD1 aligns across 8 bases. CDR1 MNHEY and CDR2 SMNVEV come from the germline V gene (reference sequence). This CDR3 is 15 amino acids long. J was trimmed by 0 bases and V by 4 bases; bases with no gene match: 4. DNA of the CDR3: TGTGCCAGCAGTTCGACAGGGGAGCCTAACTATGGCTACACCTTC. It specifies CASSSTGEPNYGYTF.

J is TRBJ1-5 and V is TRBV30; D is perhaps TRBD1 (5 bases). Trimming left V 4 bases short and J 4 bases short, with 8 bases between. The CDR3 sequence is 12 residues long. Germline loops: CDR1 GTSNPN, CDR2 SVGIG (reference sequence). CDR3 residues: CAWNGGNQPQHF. Written as DNA, the CDR3 is TGTGCCTGGAACGGGGGGAATCAGCCCCAGCATTTT.

The chain uses TRBV27 and TRBJ1-6, with 7 bases lining up with TRBD1. The J segment lost 8 bases and the V segment lost 3 bases, leaving 4 bases of the junction unmatched. CDR1 MNHEY and CDR2 SMNVEV come from the germline V gene (reference sequence). This CDR3 is built from 14 residues. CDR3 sequence (DNA): TGTGCCAGCAGTTTCAGGGACAGACATTCACCCCTCCACTTT. Its translation: CASSFRDRHSPLHF.

V is TRBV15 and J is TRBJ1-2; a possible D gene is TRBD1 (5 bases). CDR3 length: 14 residues. Trimming shortened V by 1 base and J by 4 bases, and 10 bases separated the two germline ends. Germline V gene data show CDR1 as LNHNV and CDR2 as YYDKDF (reference sequence). The CDR3: CATSRGSQGYGYTF. For the CDR3, the DNA is TGTGCCACCAGCAGAGGATCCCAGGGCTATGGCTACACCTTC. The full variable domain, completed using reference TRBV15 and TRBJ1-2, is DAMVIQNPRYQVTQFGKPVTLSCSQTLNHNVMYWYQQKSSQAPKLLFHYYDKDFNNEADTPDNFQSRRPNTSFCFLDIRSPGLGDTAMYLCATSRGSQGYGYTFGSGTRLTVV.

The chain is built from TRBV5-1 and TRBJ1-1; 10 bases match TRBD1. The germline V gene encodes CDR1 SGHRS and CDR2 YFSETQ. V lost 3 bases and J lost 4; bases outside the gene matches: 9. The CDR3 has 16 residues. The CDR3 region has the DNA TGCGCCAGCAGCTCGTCTACGACAGGGGGCTCCACTGAAGCTTTCTTT. Protein sequence: CASSSSTTGGSTEAFF. The entire variable domain, with the rest obtained from reference TRBV5-1 and TRBJ1-1, is as follows: KAGVTQTPRYLIKTRGQQVTLSCSPISGHRSVSWYQQTPGQGLQFLFEYFSETQRNKGNFPGRFSGRQFSNSRSEMNVSTLELGDSALYLCASSSSTTGGSTEAFFGQGTRLTVV.

The chain recombines TRBV18 with TRBJ2-1; a weak D match, TRBD2 (7 bases). CDR3 length: 15 amino acids. Germline CDR1 is KGHSH and CDR2 is LQKENI. Trimming pared 3 bases from V and 8 bases from J, leaving 17 bases between. The CDR3 sequence is CASSPLLAAGDEQFF. The CDR3 nucleotides read TGTGCCAGCTCACCCCTTCTAGCGGCAGGGGATGAGCAGTTCTTC.

The chain carries TRBV19 and TRBJ1-5; D not resolved. Germline V gene lookup returns CDR1 LNHDA and CDR2 SQIVND (reference sequence). Trimming stripped 5 bases from V and 5 bases from J, with 10 bases between. The CDR3 spans 13 residues. The CDR3 reads CASSAKRDQPQHF. DNA for the CDR3: TGTGCCAGTAGTGCAAAGAGGGATCAGCCCCAGCATTTT.

This clone was found once. The V call is TRBV30, the J call TRBJ1-5; no reliable D call. Looked up from germline, CDR1 is GTSNPN and CDR2 is SVGIG (reference sequence). V gave up 1 base and J gave up 0 bases, with 7 bases separating them. This CDR3 comprises 14 residues. Written as DNA, the CDR3 is TGTGCCTGGAGTGAAGTAGCTAGCAATCAGCCCCAGCATTTT. Its translation: CAWSEVASNQPQHF.

The chain has TRBV5-5 and TRBJ2-1, with D possibly TRBD2 on 7 matching bases. The CDR3 contains 17 residues. The germline CDR1 and CDR2 sequences are SGHKS and YYEKEE (reference sequence). With 7 bases removed from V and 0 bases from J, the gap between germline ends came to 20 bases. The CDR3 sequence is CASRRGSTGSSYNEQFF. For the CDR3, the DNA is TGTGCCAGCCGGCGGGGGTCTACAGGGAGCTCCTACAATGAGCAGTTCTTC.

V gene TRBV29-1 combines with J gene TRBJ1-1, with a tentative D call TRBD1 (5 bases). Trimming took 3 bases from V and 5 from J, leaving 10 bases between them. The CDR3 has 12 residues. In germline, CDR1 is SQVTM, CDR2 ANQGSEA. CDR3 loop: CSVEPGGTEAFF. The CDR3 nucleotides read TGCAGCGTTGAGCCGGGGGGGACTGAAGCTTTCTTT.

The chain carries TRBV9 and TRBJ2-1; possible D gene TRBD2, 5 bases. Germline CDR1 and CDR2: SGDLS and YYNGEE. The CDR3 runs to 19 residues. V shed 4 bases and J shed 0 bases, with 23 bases lying between them. The CDR3 DNA reads as TGTGCCAGCAGCAAAAAAGATCCTGGGCGGAGGAGCTCCTACAATGAGCAGTTCTTC. This sequence encodes CASSKKDPGRRSSYNEQFF.

This chain uses TRBV7-9 with TRBJ1-2; 11 nucleotides align to TRBD1. This CDR3 spans 15 amino acids. Germline V lookup: CDR1 SEHNR, CDR2 FQNEAQ (reference sequence). The ends lost 1 base at V and 4 bases at J; junction bases unmatched: 2. CDR3 sequence (DNA): TGTGCCAGCAGCTTAGGGACAGGGGGCGCCTATGGCTACACCTTC. Translated, it gives CASSLGTGGAYGYTF. The whole variable domain, filled in from reference TRBV7-9 and TRBJ1-2, reads DTGVSQNPRHKITKRGQNVTFRCDPISEHNRLYWYRQTLGQGPEFLTYFQNEAQLEKSRLLSDRFSAERPKGSFSTLEIQRTEQGDSAMYLCASSLGTGGAYGYTFGSGTRLTVV.

The rearrangement joins TRBV27 to TRBJ1-2, with TRBD1 identical over 8 bases. This CDR3 region has 16 residues. Germline CDR1 MNHEY, CDR2 SMNVEV (reference sequence). The V segment lost 8 bases and the J segment 2 bases; nucleotides outside the gene matches: 13. As DNA, the CDR3 is TGTGCCAGCGCCCATCGTTCGGGACAGGTGAACTATGGCTACACCTTC. Protein: CASAHRSGQVNYGYTF.

V gene TRBV6-5 combines with J gene TRBJ1-2; TRBD1 aligns across 8 bases. V dropped 6 bases and J dropped 8; count of bases not matched to a gene: 8. This CDR3 has 13 amino acids. Looked up from germline, CDR1 is MNHEY and CDR2 is SVGAGI. CDR3 residues: CASRQGVGNGYTF. Written as DNA, the CDR3 is TGTGCCAGCAGACAGGGGGTCGGAAACGGCTACACCTTC.

This clone was recorded once. V usage is TRBV6-4 and J usage is TRBJ1-5; 8 positions match TRBD1. The germline V gene encodes CDR1 MRHNA and CDR2 SNTAGT. The CDR3 has 16 residues. V shed 4 bases and J 8 bases; nucleotides not matched to a gene: 13. The CDR3 sequence: CASSGHWTGRVEPQHF. The CDR3 DNA is TGTGCCAGCAGTGGACATTGGACAGGGCGGGTTGAGCCCCAGCATTTT.

The V gene is TRBV7-2, the J gene TRBJ2-5, with 10 bases lining up with TRBD1. CDR1 and CDR2 from the germline V gene are SGHTA and FQGNSA. The V and J ends lost 5 bases and 5 bases, in that order; junction bases with no gene match: 5. The CDR3 extends over 14 amino acids. The chain's CDR3 is CASSRTGGTETQYF. CDR3 DNA: TGTGCCAGCAGCCGGACAGGGGGAACCGAGACCCAGTACTTC.

The genes are TRBV6-5 and TRBJ1-2; 12 positions match TRBD1. The germline gives CDR1 MNHEY, CDR2 SVGAGI. This CDR3 region has 15 residues. V trimming: 5 bases; J trimming: 7 bases; junction bases outside the gene matches: 8. CDR3: CASSPPGQGAGGYTF. CDR3 bases: TGTGCCAGCAGTCCCCCGGGACAGGGGGCGGGTGGCTACACCTTC.

The genes are TRBV18 and TRBJ2-3; maybe TRBD1 (5 bases). The length of the CDR3 is 14 residues. CDR1 is KGHSH and CDR2 is LQKENI in the germline V gene. Trimming took 2 bases from V and 4 from J, leaving 10 bases between them. CDR3: CASSPGQGADTQYF. Here the CDR3 DNA reads TGTGCCAGCTCACCAGGGCAAGGGGCAGATACGCAGTATTTT.

The rearrangement links TRBV27 to TRBJ2-1, with a possible D match to TRBD2 (6 bases). Looked up from germline, CDR1 is MNHEY and CDR2 is SMNVEV (reference sequence). There are 16 residues in the CDR3. Trimming took off 7 bases at V and 6 bases at J, with 22 bases between the two ends. The CDR3 protein is CASTSGSEGWGNEQFF. The DNA for the CDR3 is TGTGCCAGCACCTCCGGGTCGGAGGGCTGGGGCAATGAGCAGTTCTTC.

The CDR3 nucleotides read TGTGCCAGCTCACCCGCCGACCCCGTAGCCTATGGCTACACCTTC. This translates into CASSPADPVAYGYTF. The chain is built from TRBV18 and TRBJ1-2; no reliable D call. Trimming left V 3 bases short and J 4 bases short, with 15 bases between. The CDR3 length is 15 residues. Germline assignment: CDR1 KGHSH and CDR2 LQKENI.

This clone has just a few counts. The V and J genes are TRBV24-1 and TRBJ2-5, with D perhaps TRBD1 (5 bases). The CDR3 is 17 amino acids. Trimming stripped 4 bases from V and 5 bases from J, with 22 bases between. CDR1 is KGHDR, CDR2 SFDVKD, per germline. CDR3 nucleotides: TGTGCCACCAGTGAAAAAAACAGGACACCAAAGAAGGAGACCCAGTACTTC. Protein product: CATSEKNRTPKKETQYF.

The count of this clone is one. The V call is TRBV28, the J call TRBJ2-1; 7 nucleotides agree with TRBD2. V lost 8 bases, J lost 2 bases, and 9 bases stayed unmatched. CDR1 MDHEN and CDR2 SYDVKM come from the germline V gene. This CDR3 contains 15 residues. The CDR3 DNA reads TGTGCCAGCGAGAGGGCGGGAGACCCCTACAATGAGCAGTTCTTC. This sequence encodes CASERAGDPYNEQFF.

The rearrangement links TRBV7-6 to TRBJ2-7; a possible D gene is TRBD1 (6 bases). Germline CDR1 reads SGHVS; CDR2 reads FNYEAQ. The CDR3 covers 16 residues. Trimming left V 0 bases short and J 2 bases short, with 14 bases between. CDR3 region: CASSLAPGGEAYEQYF. The CDR3, as DNA: TGTGCCAGCAGCTTAGCGCCTGGGGGCGAAGCCTACGAGCAGTACTTC.